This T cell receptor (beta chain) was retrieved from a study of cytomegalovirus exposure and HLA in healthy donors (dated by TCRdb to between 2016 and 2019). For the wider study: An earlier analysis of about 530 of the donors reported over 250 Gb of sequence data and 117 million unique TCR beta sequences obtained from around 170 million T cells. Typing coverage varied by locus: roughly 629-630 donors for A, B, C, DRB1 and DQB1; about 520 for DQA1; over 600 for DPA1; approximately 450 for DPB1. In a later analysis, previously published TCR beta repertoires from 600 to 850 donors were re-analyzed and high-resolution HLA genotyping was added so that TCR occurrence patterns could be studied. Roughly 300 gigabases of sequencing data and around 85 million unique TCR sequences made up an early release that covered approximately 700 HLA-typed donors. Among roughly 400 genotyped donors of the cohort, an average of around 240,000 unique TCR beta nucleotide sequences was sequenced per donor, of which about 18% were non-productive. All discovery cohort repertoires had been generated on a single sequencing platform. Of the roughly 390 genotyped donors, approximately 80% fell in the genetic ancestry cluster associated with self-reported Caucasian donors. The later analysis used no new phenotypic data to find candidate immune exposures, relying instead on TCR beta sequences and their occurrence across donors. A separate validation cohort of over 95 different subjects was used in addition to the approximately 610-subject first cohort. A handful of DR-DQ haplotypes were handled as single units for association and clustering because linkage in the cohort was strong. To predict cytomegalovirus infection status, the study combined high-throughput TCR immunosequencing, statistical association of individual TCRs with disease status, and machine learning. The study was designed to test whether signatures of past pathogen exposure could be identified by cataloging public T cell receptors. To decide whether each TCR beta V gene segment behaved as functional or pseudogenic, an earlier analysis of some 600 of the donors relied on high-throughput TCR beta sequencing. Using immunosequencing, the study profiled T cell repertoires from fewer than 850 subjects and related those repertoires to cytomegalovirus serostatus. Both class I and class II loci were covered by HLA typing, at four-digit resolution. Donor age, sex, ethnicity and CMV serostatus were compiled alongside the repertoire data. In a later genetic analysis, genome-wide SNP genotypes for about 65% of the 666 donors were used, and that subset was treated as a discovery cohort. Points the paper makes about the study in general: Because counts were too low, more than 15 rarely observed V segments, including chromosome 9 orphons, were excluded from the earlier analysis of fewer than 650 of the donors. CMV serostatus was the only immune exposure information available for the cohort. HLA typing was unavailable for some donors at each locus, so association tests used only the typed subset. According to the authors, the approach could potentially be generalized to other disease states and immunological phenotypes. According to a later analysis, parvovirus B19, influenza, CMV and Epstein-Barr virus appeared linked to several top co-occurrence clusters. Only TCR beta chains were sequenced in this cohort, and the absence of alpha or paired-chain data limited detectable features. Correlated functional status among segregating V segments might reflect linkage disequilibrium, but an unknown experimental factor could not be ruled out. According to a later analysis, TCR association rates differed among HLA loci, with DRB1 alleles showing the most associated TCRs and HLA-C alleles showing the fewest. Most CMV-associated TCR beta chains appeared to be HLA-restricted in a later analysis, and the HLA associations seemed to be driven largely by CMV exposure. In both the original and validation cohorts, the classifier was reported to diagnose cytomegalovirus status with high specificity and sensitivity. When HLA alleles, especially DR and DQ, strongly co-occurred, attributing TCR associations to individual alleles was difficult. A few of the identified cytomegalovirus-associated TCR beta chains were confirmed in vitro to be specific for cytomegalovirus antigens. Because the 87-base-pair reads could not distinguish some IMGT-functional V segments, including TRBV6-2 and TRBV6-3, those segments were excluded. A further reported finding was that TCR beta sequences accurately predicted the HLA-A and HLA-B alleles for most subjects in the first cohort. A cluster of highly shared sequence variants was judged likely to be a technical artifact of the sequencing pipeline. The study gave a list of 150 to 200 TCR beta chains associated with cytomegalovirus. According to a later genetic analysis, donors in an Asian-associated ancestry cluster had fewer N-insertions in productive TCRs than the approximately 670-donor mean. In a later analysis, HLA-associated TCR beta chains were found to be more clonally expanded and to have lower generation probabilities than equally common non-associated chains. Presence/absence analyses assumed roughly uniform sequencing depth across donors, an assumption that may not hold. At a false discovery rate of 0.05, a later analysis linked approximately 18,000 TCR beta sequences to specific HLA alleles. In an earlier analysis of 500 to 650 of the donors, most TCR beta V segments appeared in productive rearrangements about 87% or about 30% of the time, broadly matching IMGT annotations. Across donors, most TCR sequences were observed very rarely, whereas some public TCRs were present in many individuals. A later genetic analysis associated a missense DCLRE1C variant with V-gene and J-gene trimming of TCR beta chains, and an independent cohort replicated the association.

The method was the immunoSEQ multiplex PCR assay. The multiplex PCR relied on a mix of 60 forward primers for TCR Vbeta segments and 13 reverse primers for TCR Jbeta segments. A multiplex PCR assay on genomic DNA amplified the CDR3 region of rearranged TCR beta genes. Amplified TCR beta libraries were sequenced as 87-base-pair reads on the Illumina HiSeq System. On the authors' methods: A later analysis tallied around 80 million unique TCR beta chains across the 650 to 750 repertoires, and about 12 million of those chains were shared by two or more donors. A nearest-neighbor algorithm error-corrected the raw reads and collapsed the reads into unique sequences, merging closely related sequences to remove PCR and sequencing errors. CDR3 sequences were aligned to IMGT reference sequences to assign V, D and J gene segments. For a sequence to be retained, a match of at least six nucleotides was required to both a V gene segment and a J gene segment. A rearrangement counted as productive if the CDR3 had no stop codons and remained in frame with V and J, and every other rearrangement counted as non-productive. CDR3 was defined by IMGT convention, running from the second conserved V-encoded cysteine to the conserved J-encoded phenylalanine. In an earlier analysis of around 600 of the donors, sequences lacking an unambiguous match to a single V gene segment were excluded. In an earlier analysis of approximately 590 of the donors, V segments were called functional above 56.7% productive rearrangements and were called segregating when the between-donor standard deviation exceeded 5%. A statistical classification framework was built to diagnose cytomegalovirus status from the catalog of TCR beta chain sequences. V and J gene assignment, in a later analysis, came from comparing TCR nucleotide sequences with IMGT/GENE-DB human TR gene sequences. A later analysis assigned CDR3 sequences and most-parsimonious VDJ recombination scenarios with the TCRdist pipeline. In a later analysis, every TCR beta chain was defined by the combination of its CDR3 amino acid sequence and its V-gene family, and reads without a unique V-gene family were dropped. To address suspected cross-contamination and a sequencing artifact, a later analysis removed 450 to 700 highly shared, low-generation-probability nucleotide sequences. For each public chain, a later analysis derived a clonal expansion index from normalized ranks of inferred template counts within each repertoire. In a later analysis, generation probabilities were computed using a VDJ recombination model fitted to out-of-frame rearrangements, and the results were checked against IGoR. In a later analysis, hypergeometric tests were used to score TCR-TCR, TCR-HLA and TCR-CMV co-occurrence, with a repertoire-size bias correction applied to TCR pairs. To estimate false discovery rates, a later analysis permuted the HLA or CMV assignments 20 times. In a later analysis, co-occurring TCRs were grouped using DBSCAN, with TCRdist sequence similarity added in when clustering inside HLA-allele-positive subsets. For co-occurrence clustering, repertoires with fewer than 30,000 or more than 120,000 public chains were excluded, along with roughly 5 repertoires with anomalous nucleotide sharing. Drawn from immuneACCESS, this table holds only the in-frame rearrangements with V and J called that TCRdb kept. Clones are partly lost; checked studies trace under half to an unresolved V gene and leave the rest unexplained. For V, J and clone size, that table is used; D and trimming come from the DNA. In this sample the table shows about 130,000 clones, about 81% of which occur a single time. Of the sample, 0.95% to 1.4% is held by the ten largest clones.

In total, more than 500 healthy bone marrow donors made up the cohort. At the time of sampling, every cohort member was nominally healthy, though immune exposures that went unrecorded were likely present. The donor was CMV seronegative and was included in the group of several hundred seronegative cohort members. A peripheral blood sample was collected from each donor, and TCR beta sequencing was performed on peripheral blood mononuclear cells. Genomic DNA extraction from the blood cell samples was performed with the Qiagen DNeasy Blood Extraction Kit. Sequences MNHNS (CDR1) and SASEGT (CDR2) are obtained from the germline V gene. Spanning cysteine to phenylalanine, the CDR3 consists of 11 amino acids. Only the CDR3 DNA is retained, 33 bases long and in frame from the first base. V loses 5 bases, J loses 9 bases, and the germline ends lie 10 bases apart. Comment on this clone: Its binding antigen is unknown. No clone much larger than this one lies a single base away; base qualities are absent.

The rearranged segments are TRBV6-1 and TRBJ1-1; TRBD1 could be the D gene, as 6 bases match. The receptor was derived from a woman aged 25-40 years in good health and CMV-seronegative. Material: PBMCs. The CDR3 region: CASSSGTQAFF. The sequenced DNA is TGTGCCAGCAGTTCCGGGACACAAGCTTTCTTT.